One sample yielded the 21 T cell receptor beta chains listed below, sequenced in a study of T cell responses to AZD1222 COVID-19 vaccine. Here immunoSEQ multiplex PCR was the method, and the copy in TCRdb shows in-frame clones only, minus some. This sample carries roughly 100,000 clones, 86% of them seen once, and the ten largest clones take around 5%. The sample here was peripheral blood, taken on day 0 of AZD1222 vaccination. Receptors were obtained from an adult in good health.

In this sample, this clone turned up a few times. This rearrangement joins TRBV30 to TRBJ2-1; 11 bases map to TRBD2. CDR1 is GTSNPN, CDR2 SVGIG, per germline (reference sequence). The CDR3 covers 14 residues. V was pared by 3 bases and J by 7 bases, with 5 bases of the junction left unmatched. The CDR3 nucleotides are TGTGCCTGGAGCTCTCTAGCGGGGGGTAATGAGCAGTTCTTC. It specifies CAWSSLAGGNEQFF.

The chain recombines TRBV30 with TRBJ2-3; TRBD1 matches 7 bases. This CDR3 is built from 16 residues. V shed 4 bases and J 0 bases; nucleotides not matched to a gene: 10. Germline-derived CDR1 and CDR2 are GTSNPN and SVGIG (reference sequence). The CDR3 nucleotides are TGTGCCTGGACATCAAGACAGGGTTCTAGCACAGATACGCAGTATTTT. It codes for CAWTSRQGSSTDTQYF. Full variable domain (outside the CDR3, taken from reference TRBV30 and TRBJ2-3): SQTIHQWPATLVQPVGSPLSLECTVEGTSNPNLYWYRQAAGRGLQLLFYSVGIGQISSEVPQNLSASRPQDRQFILSSKKLLLSDSGFYLCAWTSRQGSSTDTQYFGPGTRLTVL.

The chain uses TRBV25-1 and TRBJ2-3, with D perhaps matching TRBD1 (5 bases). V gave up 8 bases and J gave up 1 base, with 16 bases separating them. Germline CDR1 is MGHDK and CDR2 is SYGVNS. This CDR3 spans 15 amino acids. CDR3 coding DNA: TGTGCCAGCGAGATCTCAGGGTCCCGCACAGATACGCAGTATTTT. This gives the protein CASEISGSRTDTQYF. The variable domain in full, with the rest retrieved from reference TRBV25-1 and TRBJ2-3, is EADIYQTPRYLVIGTGKKITLECSQTMGHDKMYWYQQDPGMELHLIHYSYGVNSTEKGDLSSESTVSRIRTEHFPLTLESARPSHTSQYLCASEISGSRTDTQYFGPGTRLTVL.

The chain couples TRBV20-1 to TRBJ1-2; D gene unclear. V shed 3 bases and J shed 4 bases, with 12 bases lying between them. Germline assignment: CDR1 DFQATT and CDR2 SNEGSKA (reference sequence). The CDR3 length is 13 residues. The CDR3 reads CSASSGSPYGYTF. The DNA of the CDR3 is TGCAGTGCTAGTTCCGGCAGCCCCTATGGCTACACCTTC.

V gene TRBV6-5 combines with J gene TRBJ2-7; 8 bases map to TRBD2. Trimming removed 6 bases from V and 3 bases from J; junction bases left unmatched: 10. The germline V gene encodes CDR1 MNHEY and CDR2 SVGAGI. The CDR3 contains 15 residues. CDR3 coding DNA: TGTGCCAGCAGACCCCGGGAGGGGCTCCTCTACGAGCAGTACTTC. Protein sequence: CASRPREGLLYEQYF.

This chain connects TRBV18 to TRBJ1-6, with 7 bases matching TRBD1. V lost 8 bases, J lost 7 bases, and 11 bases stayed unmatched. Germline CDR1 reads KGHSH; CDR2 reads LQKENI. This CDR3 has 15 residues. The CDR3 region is CASSMKTGENSPLHF. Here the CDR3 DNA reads TGTGCCAGCAGTATGAAAACAGGGGAGAATTCACCCCTCCACTTT.

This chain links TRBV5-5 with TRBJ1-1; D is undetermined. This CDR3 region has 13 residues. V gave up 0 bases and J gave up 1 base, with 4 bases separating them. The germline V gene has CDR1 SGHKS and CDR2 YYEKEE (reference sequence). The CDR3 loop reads CASSLVANTEAFF. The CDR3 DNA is TGTGCCAGCAGCTTGGTCGCGAACACTGAAGCTTTCTTT. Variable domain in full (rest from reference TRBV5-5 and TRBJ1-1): DAGVTQSPTHLIKTRGQQVTLRCSPISGHKSVSWYQQVLGQGPQFIFQYYEKEERGRGNFPDRFSARQFPNYSSELNVNALLLGDSALYLCASSLVANTEAFFGQGTRLTVV.

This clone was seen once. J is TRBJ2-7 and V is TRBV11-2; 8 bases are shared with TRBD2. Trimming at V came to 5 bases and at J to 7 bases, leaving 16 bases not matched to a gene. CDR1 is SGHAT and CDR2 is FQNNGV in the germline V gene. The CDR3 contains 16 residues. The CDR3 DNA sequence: TGTGCCAGCAGCCACTACCCAGGACACGGGGGGGGAGAGCAGTACTTC. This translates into CASSHYPGHGGGEQYF.

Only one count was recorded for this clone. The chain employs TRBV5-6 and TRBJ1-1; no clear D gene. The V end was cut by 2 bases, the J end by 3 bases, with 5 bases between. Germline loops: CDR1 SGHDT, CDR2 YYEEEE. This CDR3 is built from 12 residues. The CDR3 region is CASSLGDTEAFF. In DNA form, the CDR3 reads TGTGCCAGCAGCTTAGGCGACACTGAAGCTTTCTTT.

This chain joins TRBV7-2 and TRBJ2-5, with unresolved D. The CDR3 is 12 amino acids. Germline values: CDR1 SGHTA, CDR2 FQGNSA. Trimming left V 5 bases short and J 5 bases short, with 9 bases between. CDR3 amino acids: CASSQFRETQYF. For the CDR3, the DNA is TGTGCCAGCAGCCAATTCCGCGAGACCCAGTACTTC.

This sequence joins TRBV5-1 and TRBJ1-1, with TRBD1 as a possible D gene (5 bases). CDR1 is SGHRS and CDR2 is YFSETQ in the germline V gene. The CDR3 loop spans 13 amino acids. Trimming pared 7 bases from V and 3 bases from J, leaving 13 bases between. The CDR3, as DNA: TGCGCCAGCTCGGTGGCGGGGGACACTGAAGCTTTCTTT. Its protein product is CASSVAGDTEAFF.

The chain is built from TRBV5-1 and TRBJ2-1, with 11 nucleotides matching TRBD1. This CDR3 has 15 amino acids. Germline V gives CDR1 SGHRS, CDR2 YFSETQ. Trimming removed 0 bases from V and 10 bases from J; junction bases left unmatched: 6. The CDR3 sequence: CASSLDGTGGIEQFF. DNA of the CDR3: TGCGCCAGCAGCTTGGATGGGACAGGGGGGATAGAGCAGTTCTTC.

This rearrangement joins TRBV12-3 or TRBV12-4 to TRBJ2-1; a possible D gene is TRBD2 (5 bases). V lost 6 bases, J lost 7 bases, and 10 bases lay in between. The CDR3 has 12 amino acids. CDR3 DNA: TGTGCCAGCAGCCCTACTAGTAATGAGCAGTTCTTC. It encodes CASSPTSNEQFF.

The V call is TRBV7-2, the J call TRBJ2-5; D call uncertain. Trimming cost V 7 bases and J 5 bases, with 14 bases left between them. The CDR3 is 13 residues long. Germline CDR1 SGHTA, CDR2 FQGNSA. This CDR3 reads CASTLSVSETQYF. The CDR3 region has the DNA TGTGCCAGCACCCTAAGCGTCAGCGAGACCCAGTACTTC.

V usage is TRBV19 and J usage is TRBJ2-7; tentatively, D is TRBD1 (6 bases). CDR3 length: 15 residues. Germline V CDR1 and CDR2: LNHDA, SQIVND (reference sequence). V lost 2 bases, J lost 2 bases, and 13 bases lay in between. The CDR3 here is CASSIHLGQTYEQYF. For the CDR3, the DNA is TGTGCCAGTAGTATACACTTAGGACAGACCTACGAGCAGTACTTC.

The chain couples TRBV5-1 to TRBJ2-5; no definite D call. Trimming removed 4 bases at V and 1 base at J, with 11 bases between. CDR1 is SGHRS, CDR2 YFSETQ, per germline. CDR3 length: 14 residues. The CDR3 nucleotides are TGCGCCAGCAGCGTTAACCCACTCCAAGAGACCCAGTACTTC. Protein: CASSVNPLQETQYF.

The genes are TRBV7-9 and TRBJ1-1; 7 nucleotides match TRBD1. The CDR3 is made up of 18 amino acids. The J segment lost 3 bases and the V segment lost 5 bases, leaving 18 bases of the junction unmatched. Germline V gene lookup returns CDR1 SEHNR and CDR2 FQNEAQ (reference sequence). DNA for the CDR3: TGTGCCAGCAGCGCCAAACGGGATCCAGGGGGGAGGGACACTGAAGCTTTCTTT. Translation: CASSAKRDPGGRDTEAFF.

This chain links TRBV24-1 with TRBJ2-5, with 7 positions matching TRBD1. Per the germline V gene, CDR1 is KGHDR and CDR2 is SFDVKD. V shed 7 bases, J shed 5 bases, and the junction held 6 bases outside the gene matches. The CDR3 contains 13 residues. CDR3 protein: CATSKGARETQYF. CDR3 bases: TGTGCCACCAGCAAGGGGGCGCGTGAGACCCAGTACTTC.

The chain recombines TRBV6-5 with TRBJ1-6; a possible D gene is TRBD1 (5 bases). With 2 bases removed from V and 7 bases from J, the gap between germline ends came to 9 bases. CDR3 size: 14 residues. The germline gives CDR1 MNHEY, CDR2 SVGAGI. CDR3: CASSYGGSNSPLHF. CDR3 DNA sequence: TGTGCCAGCAGTTACGGGGGGTCGAATTCACCCCTCCACTTT.

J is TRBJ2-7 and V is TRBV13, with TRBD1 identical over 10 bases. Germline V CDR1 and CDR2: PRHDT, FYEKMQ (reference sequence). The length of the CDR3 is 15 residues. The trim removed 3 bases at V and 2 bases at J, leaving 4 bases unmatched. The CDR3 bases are TGTGCCAGCAGCTTCCGGGACAGGGGCCCCTACGAGCAGTACTTC. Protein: CASSFRDRGPYEQYF.

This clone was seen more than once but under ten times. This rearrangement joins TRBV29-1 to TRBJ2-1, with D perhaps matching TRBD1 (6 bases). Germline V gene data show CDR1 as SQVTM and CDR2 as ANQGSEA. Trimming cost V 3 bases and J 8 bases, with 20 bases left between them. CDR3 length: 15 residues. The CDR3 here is CSVEWGQTGEDEQFF. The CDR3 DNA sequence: TGCAGCGTTGAGTGGGGGCAGACAGGCGAGGATGAGCAGTTCTTC.